This T cell receptor beta chain appears in the sequencing data of a study of shared clonotypes between healthy human individuals. The CDR3 contains 15 residues. Germline V gives CDR1 MDHEN, CDR2 SYDVKM. Trimming stripped 2 bases from V and 6 bases from J, with 15 bases between. TCRdb keeps only in-frame clones here, not all; method: immunoSEQ multiplex PCR. Of 2 million to 2.5 million clones detected, approximately 96% appear once; the ten largest clones hold roughly 0.13%. The receptor comes from a man younger than 35 in good health. Sequencing was done on a sample of naive CD4+ T cells sorted from blood. The subset here: CD45RA+ positively selected. This chain connects TRBV28 to TRBJ2-3; D might be TRBD1 or TRBD2, each matching 5 bases. CDR3 protein: CASSLTGLGVDTQYF. The CDR3 bases are TGTGCCAGCAGTTTAACGGGGCTTGGGGTGGATACGCAGTATTTT.